This T cell receptor beta chain was recovered during a study of T cells expressing NK-cell markers. On this clonotype itself: Its antigen is not identified.

TCRdb reprocessed the 5' RACE reads and reports one entry per CDR3 protein, with no DNA. The data show hundreds of thousands of distinct CDR3 sequences, and the top ten clones hold 7.3%. The CDR3 totals 14 residues. From germline, CDR1 is SGHAT and CDR2 FQNNGV. Findings and limits, study-wide: More than 5 donors carried dominant NKG2C+ clonotypes that made up roughly 1.0-8% of their CD8+ T cells.

The chain uses TRBV11-2 and TRBJ2-1; checking the TCRdb D call of TRBD2 is not possible without DNA. The sample was blood T cells: a sorted CD56 or NKG2C T cell subset, CD4+ or CD8+ T cells, or bulk PBMC T cells (not recorded which). This clonotype was sampled from a woman aged 18 to 75 in good health. The CDR3 loop is CASSLNTPGLAEFF. Supplemented by reference TRBV11-2 and TRBJ2-1, the full variable domain reads EAGVAQSPRYKIIEKRQSVAFWCNPISGHATLYWYQQILGQGPKLLIQFQNNGVVDDSQLPKDRFSAERLKGVDSTLKIQPAKLEDSAVYLCASSLNTPGLAEFFGPGTRLTVL.